The rows below give T cell receptor beta chains drawn from one sample of a study of human thymus T cells. The repertoire was sequenced with immunoSEQ multiplex PCR; TCRdb's copy has only in-frame clones and lacks some. The sample records 40,000 to 45,000 clones, 94% being singletons. Input material: blood. All receptors derive from a boy under three years old with a congenital heart defect but otherwise immunologically healthy. Each CDR3 is given with its conserved first and last residue. The order of the fields is D gene, J gene, CDR3 length, V gene, clone size, CDR3 DNA, CDR3 protein. A D gene is named only where the DNA matches it firmly. Size is omitted from some rows. Given values are once, few, many or a class for expanded clones.

d_call: TRBD1
j_call: TRBJ1-6
cdr3_length: 15
v_call: TRBV5-1
clone_size: NA
cdr3_nt: TGCGCCAGCAGCTTGGCAGGGGGCTATAATTCACCCCTCCACTTT
cdr3_aa: CASSLAGGYNSPLHF

d_call: TRBD1
j_call: TRBJ1-5
cdr3_length: 14
v_call: TRBV2
clone_size: NA
cdr3_nt: TGTGCCAGCAGTCCGACAGGGGAGGCTCAGCCCCAGCATTTT
cdr3_aa: CASSPTGEAQPQHF

d_call: NA
j_call: TRBJ1-1
cdr3_length: 12
v_call: TRBV18
clone_size: once
cdr3_nt: TGTGCCAGCTCCCGGCAGGACACTGAAGCTTTCTTT
cdr3_aa: CASSRQDTEAFF

d_call: TRBD1
j_call: TRBJ2-5
cdr3_length: 14
v_call: TRBV15
clone_size: NA
cdr3_nt: TGTGCCACCAGCAGGACAGGGGGCGCAAAGACCCAGTACTTC
cdr3_aa: CATSRTGGAKTQYF

d_call: TRBD2
j_call: TRBJ2-7
cdr3_length: 15
v_call: TRBV7-3
clone_size: NA
cdr3_nt: TGTGCCAGCAGCTTAAATAGCGGGGGGCCTGGCGAGCAGTACTTC
cdr3_aa: CASSLNSGGPGEQYF

d_call: NA
j_call: TRBJ1-5
cdr3_length: 16
v_call: TRBV28
clone_size: NA
cdr3_nt: TGTGCCAGCAGCCACATTTGGGGAGGGAGCAATCAGCCCCAGCATTTT
cdr3_aa: CASSHIWGGSNQPQHF

d_call: TRBD1
j_call: TRBJ1-2
cdr3_length: 14
v_call: TRBV27
clone_size: NA
cdr3_nt: TGTGCCAGCAAGGGGACAGCCTCTAACTATGGCTACACCTTC
cdr3_aa: CASKGTASNYGYTF

d_call: NA
j_call: TRBJ2-2
cdr3_length: 15
v_call: TRBV4-1
clone_size: NA
cdr3_nt: TGCGCCAGCAGCCAAGGCCAGGGACGCACCGGGGAGCTGTTTTTT
cdr3_aa: CASSQGQGRTGELFF

d_call: NA
j_call: TRBJ1-5
cdr3_length: 15
v_call: TRBV6-6
clone_size: NA
cdr3_nt: TGTGCCAGCAGAGAGGGCGTCTATAGCAATCAGCCCCAGCATTTT
cdr3_aa: CASREGVYSNQPQHF

d_call: NA
j_call: TRBJ2-1
cdr3_length: 11
v_call: TRBV29-1
clone_size: NA
cdr3_nt: TGCAGCGTGGACACCTACAATGAGCAGTTCTTC
cdr3_aa: CSVDTYNEQFF

d_call: NA
j_call: TRBJ2-7
cdr3_length: 14
v_call: TRBV27
clone_size: NA
cdr3_nt: TGTGCCAGCAGTTTAGTGGTTAGCTCCTACGAGCAGTACTTC
cdr3_aa: CASSLVVSSYEQYF

d_call: TRBD1
j_call: TRBJ2-7
cdr3_length: 15
v_call: TRBV5-1
clone_size: NA
cdr3_nt: TGCGCCAGCAGCCAACAAGGGACAGGCCCCTTCGAGCAGTACTTC
cdr3_aa: CASSQQGTGPFEQYF

d_call: TRBD2
j_call: TRBJ2-7
cdr3_length: 17
v_call: TRBV19
clone_size: NA
cdr3_nt: TGTGCCAGTAGTTCCCGCCTCCTAGCGGGGGTCTCCTACGAGCAGTACTTC
cdr3_aa: CASSSRLLAGVSYEQYF